Included here is one TCR beta chain sequence, with context. No cognate antigen has been identified for it. No base quality information exists; no much larger clone differs at one position. This sample is drawn from a study of breast tumors, draining lymph nodes, adjacent tissues (TCRdb year 2016). General notes on the study: In breast cancer patients, the study compared the TCR beta repertoires of tumor, adjacent nontumor tissue and axillary lymph nodes. The study aimed to assess the relationships and possible T-cell exchange between tumor, surrounding tissue and draining lymph node repertoires in human breast cancer. On the study overall, not on this receptor specifically: Tumor and nontumor tissue repertoires were found to be significantly more similar in luminal-like than in basal-like breast cancer. Tumors showed preferential V and J gene usage, and their T-cell repertoire diversity fell below that of lymph nodes yet above that of nontumor tissue. The data were considered consistent with the idea that most tumor T cells come from the lymph node and then expand in tumor tissue. The conclusion that tumor T cells originate in lymph nodes was framed as consistent with a hypothesis rather than directly demonstrated.

The listed sequencing device is Illumina HiSeq 2000. Multiplex PCR amplification was used to generate the TCR beta chain libraries. High-throughput sequencing was used to analyze the amplified TCR beta chain products. TCRdb's own reprocessing of the public reads used fastp at Q25 and MiXCR and kept productive beta chains. Each CDR3 protein appears once, grouped with its most common genes and DNA. The sample data list more than 10,000 distinct CDR3 sequences, and about 50% of these were observed just once. The ten largest clones represent about two fifths of the sample. Adjacent samples were composed of nontumor breast tissue surrounding the tumor. The CDR3 goes from the cysteine to the phenylalanine over 15 residues. Kept here is only the CDR3 DNA, which spans 45 bases and is read in frame from base 1. Trimming leaves V shorter by 0 bases and J shorter by 6 bases, with the junction holding 5 bases beyond the gene matches. For CDR1 and CDR2, the germline V gene lists SGHRS and YFSETQ.

The chain couples TRBV5-1 to TRBJ2-1; 8 junctional bases match TRBD1. This clonotype was obtained from a female donor with breast cancer. Some clones in this sample may be carry-over from other donors' samples. The sequencing input was tumor-adjacent breast tissue. CDR3 protein: CASSLGTGNFNEQFF. The DNA sequence follows: TGCGCCAGCAGCTTGGGGACAGGGAATTTCAATGAGCAGTTCTTC.